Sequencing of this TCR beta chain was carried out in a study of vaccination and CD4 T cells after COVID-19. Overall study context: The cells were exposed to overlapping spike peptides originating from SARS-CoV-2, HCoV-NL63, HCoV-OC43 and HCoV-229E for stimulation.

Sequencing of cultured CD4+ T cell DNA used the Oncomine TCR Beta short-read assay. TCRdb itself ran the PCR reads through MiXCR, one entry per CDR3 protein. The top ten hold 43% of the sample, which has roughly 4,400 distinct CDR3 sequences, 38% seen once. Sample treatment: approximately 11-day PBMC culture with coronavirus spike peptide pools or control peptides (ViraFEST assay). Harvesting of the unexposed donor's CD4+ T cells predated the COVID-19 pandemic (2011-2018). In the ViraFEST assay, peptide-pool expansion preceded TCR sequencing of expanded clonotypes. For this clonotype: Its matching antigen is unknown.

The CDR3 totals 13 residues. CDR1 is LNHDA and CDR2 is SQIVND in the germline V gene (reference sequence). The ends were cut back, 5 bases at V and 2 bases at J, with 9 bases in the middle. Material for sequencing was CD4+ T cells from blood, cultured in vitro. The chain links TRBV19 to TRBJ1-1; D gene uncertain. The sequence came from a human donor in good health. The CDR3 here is CASSETVNTEAFF. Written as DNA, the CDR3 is TGTGCCAGTAGTGAGACGGTAAACACTGAAGCTTTCTTT. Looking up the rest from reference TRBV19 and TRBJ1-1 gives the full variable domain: DGGITQSPKYLFRKEGQNVTLSCEQNLNHDAMYWYRQDPGQGLRLIYYSQIVNDFQKGDIAEGYSVSREKKESFPLTVTSAQKNPTAFYLCASSETVNTEAFFGQGTRLTVV.